This note documents a single T cell receptor (beta chain) sequence. The antigen remains unidentified. The data derive from a study of glioma-infiltrating T cells after dendritic cell vaccination. The wider study: At biweekly intervals, patients got three intradermal dendritic cell vaccine injections. Overall study findings and caveats: The cohort had few patients with full blood and tumor sets.

TCRB CDR3 was amplified from 2 ug genomic DNA or less. Generated by immunoSEQ multiplex PCR, the TCRdb table keeps only in-frame clones and is missing some. Found here are over 55,000 clones, approximately 80% of them singletons; the top ten hold roughly 7.9%. Germline CDR1 reads LNHNV; CDR2 reads YYDKDF (reference sequence). The ends were cut back, 1 base at V and 0 bases at J, with 4 bases in the middle. The CDR3 contains 14 residues. V gene TRBV15 combines with J gene TRBJ1-3; D not resolved. Sequenced material: blood, taken before dendritic cell vaccination. The clonotype originates from a human donor with glioblastoma. The CDR3 loop is CATSRASSGNTIYF. The CDR3 DNA reads TGTGCCACCAGCAGAGCTAGCTCTGGAAACACCATATATTTT.